These T cell receptor beta chains were read from a single sample in a study of cytomegalovirus exposure and HLA in healthy donors. The table came from immunoSEQ multiplex PCR; TCRdb's copy has only in-frame clones and leaves some out. The sample holds 120,000 to 150,000 clones. Sequencing was performed on PBMCs. These receptors were collected from a woman between 18 and 29 years old in good health and CMV-seronegative. The CDR3 runs from the conserved cysteine through the conserved F or W. Each record gives: D gene, J gene, V gene, CDR3 protein, CDR3 DNA. The D gene is left open where the match is weak.

TRBD1	TRBJ1-1	TRBV28	CASSRGRAAEAFF	TGTGCCAGCAGCAGGGGGCGTGCGGCTGAAGCTTTCTTT
NA	TRBJ2-2	TRBV5-5	CASSGHFSNTGELFF	TGTGCCAGCAGCGGACACTTTTCGAACACCGGGGAGCTGTTTTTT
TRBD2	TRBJ2-1	TRBV2	CASFRGTSGRRNYNEQFF	TGTGCCAGCTTTAGGGGGACTAGCGGGAGAAGGAACTACAATGAGCAGTTCTTC
TRBD1	TRBJ1-1	TRBV29-1	CSVRTGTNTEAFF	TGCAGCGTGCGGACAGGGACCAACACTGAAGCTTTCTTT
NA	TRBJ1-2	TRBV6-6	CASSYSWQGIYGYTF	TGTGCCAGCAGTTACTCGTGGCAGGGGATCTATGGCTACACCTTC
TRBD1	TRBJ2-3	TRBV29-1	CSVERTGQGGLDTQYF	TGCAGCGTTGAACGGACGGGACAGGGAGGCTTAGATACGCAGTATTTT
TRBD1	TRBJ1-4	TRBV7-3	CASSLTGGDEKLFF	TGTGCCAGCAGCCTTACAGGGGGCGATGAAAAACTGTTTTTT
NA	TRBJ1-2	TRBV7-2	CASSPPGSGVSGYTF	TGTGCCAGCAGCCCCCCGGGGTCGGGGGTGTCCGGCTACACCTTC
NA	TRBJ2-5	TRBV11-2	CASSFSDQETQYF	TGTGCCAGCAGCTTTAGCGACCAAGAGACCCAGTACTTC
NA	TRBJ2-4	TRBV4-3	CASSQEIGPLLAKNIQYF	TGCGCCAGCAGCCAAGAAATTGGCCCGCTCCTAGCCAAAAACATTCAGTACTTC
NA	TRBJ1-1	TRBV2	CASLTDLNTEAFF	TGTGCCAGCTTAACAGACCTGAACACTGAAGCTTTCTTT
NA	TRBJ1-2	TRBV6-5	CASSSPGGTNYGYTF	TGTGCCAGCAGTTCCCCGGGGGGTACTAACTATGGCTACACCTTC
TRBD1	TRBJ2-7	TRBV29-1	CSVEDEVAGGTYEQYF	TGCAGCGTTGAAGATGAGGTGGCAGGGGGTACCTACGAGCAGTACTTC
NA	TRBJ1-1	TRBV4-2	CASSLGEGGRTEAFF	TGTGCCAGCAGCCTCGGGGAGGGAGGCCGCACTGAAGCTTTCTTT
NA	TRBJ1-1	TRBV28	CASSLLDSREAFF	TGTGCCAGCAGTTTACTGGACAGTCGGGAAGCTTTCTTT
TRBD1	TRBJ1-2	TRBV29-1	CSVTGGAGYGYTF	TGCAGCGTAACAGGGGGCGCAGGGTATGGCTACACCTTC
TRBD2	TRBJ2-3	TRBV5-4	CASSFPTSGRADTQYF	TGTGCCAGCAGCTTCCCTACTAGCGGGAGAGCAGATACGCAGTATTTT
NA	TRBJ2-7	TRBV19	CASSMGTGYEQYF	TGTGCCAGTAGTATGGGGACTGGCTACGAGCAGTACTTC
TRBD1	TRBJ2-5	TRBV7-8	CASSRTGTGLSNQETQYF	TGTGCCAGCAGCCGGACCGGGACAGGGTTATCTAACCAAGAGACCCAGTACTTC
NA	TRBJ2-1	TRBV19	CASSSYRGGSYNEQFF	TGTGCCAGTAGTAGCTACAGGGGAGGCTCCTACAATGAGCAGTTCTTC
TRBD2	TRBJ2-2	TRBV7-9	CASSLGDYRTGELFF	TGTGCCAGCAGCTTAGGGGACTACCGCACCGGGGAGCTGTTTTTT
NA	TRBJ2-7	TRBV7-9	CASSRVYEQYF	TGTGCCAGCAGCCGAGTCTACGAGCAGTACTTC
NA	TRBJ1-1	TRBV13	CASSFLFTWVSGNTEAFF	TGTGCCAGCAGCTTCTTATTTACGTGGGTTTCGGGTAACACTGAAGCTTTCTTT
TRBD1	TRBJ2-2	TRBV6-4	CASSSTGDGGELFF	TGTGCCAGCAGCAGTACAGGGGATGGCGGGGAGCTGTTTTTT
TRBD2	TRBJ2-3	TRBV7-6	CASSLIGLGSTDTQYF	TGTGCCAGCAGCTTAATAGGACTAGGGTCAACAGATACGCAGTATTTT
NA	TRBJ2-7	TRBV19	CASSTLWGRGDEQYF	TGTGCCAGTAGCACCCTGTGGGGCCGCGGCGACGAGCAGTACTTC
NA	TRBJ2-5	TRBV12-2	CASRIRGRAAETQYF	TGTGCAAGTCGCATTCGCGGGAGGGCCGCAGAGACCCAGTACTTC
TRBD1	TRBJ1-5	TRBV6-6	CASSHHLGQNQPQHF	TGTGCCAGCAGTCACCATTTGGGACAGAATCAGCCCCAGCATTTT
NA	TRBJ1-1	TRBV7-2	CASSEYRQGEAFF	TGTGCCAGCAGCGAATATCGTCAGGGGGAAGCTTTCTTT
NA	TRBJ1-3	TRBV13	CASRLKGDPGNTIYF	TGTGCCAGCAGGTTGAAGGGAGACCCTGGAAACACCATATATTTT
TRBD2	TRBJ2-1	TRBV9	CASSVAPGLAGGAYEQFF	TGTGCCAGCAGCGTAGCTCCGGGACTAGCGGGAGGGGCCTATGAGCAGTTCTTC
TRBD1	TRBJ1-1	TRBV16	CASSLDRGTEAFF	TGTGCCAGCAGCCTCGACAGGGGGACTGAAGCTTTCTTT
TRBD2	TRBJ2-5	TRBV14	CASSRLLAGVPQETQYF	TGTGCCAGCAGCCGCCTACTAGCGGGAGTCCCCCAAGAGACCCAGTACTTC
NA	TRBJ2-7	TRBV6-6	CASRVELSGRYEQYF	TGTGCCAGCAGGGTCGAGTTAAGCGGGCGCTACGAGCAGTACTTC
NA	TRBJ1-5	TRBV27	CASSLQSNQPQHF	TGTGCCAGCAGTTTACAAAGCAATCAGCCCCAGCATTTT
TRBD1	TRBJ1-2	TRBV18	CASSPARDRGRDYGYTF	TGTGCCAGCTCACCCGCGCGAGACAGGGGCAGAGACTATGGCTACACCTTC
NA	TRBJ2-3	TRBV6-6	CASRPLRGTQYF	TGTGCCAGCAGACCTCTTAGGGGGACGCAGTATTTT
NA	TRBJ1-3	TRBV7-9	CASSLGNTIYF	TGTGCCAGCAGCCTTGGAAACACCATATATTTT
TRBD2	TRBJ2-3	TRBV6-4	CASSDSAGGDTQYF	TGTGCCAGCAGTGACTCGGCCGGGGGGGATACGCAGTATTTT
TRBD2	TRBJ2-1	TRBV29-1	CSSRGLEGGHEQFF	TGCAGCTCCAGGGGACTAGAGGGCGGGCATGAGCAGTTCTTC
NA	TRBJ2-5	TRBV5-6	CASSPRQGPQETQYF	TGTGCCAGCAGCCCGCGGCAGGGGCCACAAGAGACCCAGTACTTC
TRBD2	TRBJ2-1	TRBV7-9	CASPSGRTRNEQFF	TGTGCCAGCCCCAGCGGGAGGACGCGCAATGAGCAGTTCTTC
TRBD1	TRBJ1-2	TRBV11-3	CASSPPGTGGFGYTF	TGTGCCAGCAGCCCACCCGGGACAGGGGGCTTTGGCTACACCTTC
TRBD1	TRBJ2-1	TRBV2	CASSGDRGHNEQFF	TGTGCCAGCAGTGGGGACAGGGGGCACAATGAGCAGTTCTTC
TRBD2	TRBJ2-1	TRBV18	CASSVTGTSAYNEQFF	TGTGCCAGCTCAGTCACCGGGACTAGCGCCTACAATGAGCAGTTCTTC
TRBD2	TRBJ2-1	TRBV27	CASLLRPGLEPGVSNEQFF	TGTGCCAGCCTCCTAAGACCGGGACTAGAGCCCGGGGTTTCCAATGAGCAGTTCTTC
NA	TRBJ2-3	TRBV7-9	CASSLTQGTQYF	TGTGCCAGCAGCTTGACCCAGGGTACGCAGTATTTT
TRBD2	TRBJ2-7	TRBV5-5	CASSSTAGGTYEQYF	TGTGCCAGCAGCTCAACGGCGGGGGGAACCTACGAGCAGTACTTC
NA	TRBJ2-1	TRBV7-8	CASSRGVPEQFF	TGTGCCAGCAGCCGAGGAGTGCCTGAGCAGTTCTTC
TRBD2	TRBJ2-3	TRBV5-1	CTSSLVRGDTDTQYF	TGCACCAGCAGCTTGGTGCGGGGGGACACAGATACGCAGTATTTT
TRBD2	TRBJ2-3	TRBV11-3	CASSLRLAGATQYF	TGTGCCAGCAGCCTTAGACTAGCGGGAGCGACGCAGTATTTT
TRBD1	TRBJ2-3	TRBV19	CASSWWTGTTDTQYF	TGTGCCAGTAGCTGGTGGACAGGAACCACAGATACGCAGTATTTT
NA	TRBJ1-2	TRBV6-1	CATVSRVFYYGYTF	TGTGCCACGGTTAGCAGGGTGTTTTACTATGGCTACACCTTC